This is a list of T cell receptor beta chains from one sample in a study of T cells in Graves' hyperthyroidism and ophthalmopathy. TCRdb passed the multiplex PCR reads through MiXCR, listing each CDR3 protein once. This sample yields 550,000 to 800,000 distinct CDR3 sequences, of which 15% to 20% are seen a single time; around 8% belongs to the top ten. The specimen sequenced was blood. These receptors were collected from a man younger than 35 with Graves' hyperthyroidism. Both conserved end residues are part of each CDR3. Each record gives: J gene, V gene, clone size, D gene, CDR3 DNA, CDR3 protein. D genes are given only for firm matches. The listing skips clone size in some rows; elsewhere it reads once, few, many or a size class.

J gene: TRBJ1-1
V gene: TRBV28
clone size: NA
D gene: NA
CDR3 DNA: TGTGCCAGCAGTTTGTTAGAGATGAACACTGAAGCTTTCTTT
CDR3 protein: CASSLLEMNTEAFF

J gene: TRBJ1-1
V gene: TRBV11-2
clone size: NA
D gene: NA
CDR3 DNA: TGTGCCAGCAGCTTAGATTTCGGGAACACTGAAGCTTTCTTT
CDR3 protein: CASSLDFGNTEAFF

J gene: TRBJ2-5
V gene: TRBV5-1
clone size: few
D gene: TRBD1
CDR3 DNA: TGCGCCAGCCGAACAGGGGCCGCCGTCGAGACCCAGTACTTC
CDR3 protein: CASRTGAAVETQYF

J gene: TRBJ2-2
V gene: TRBV30
clone size: NA
D gene: NA
CDR3 DNA: TGTGCCTGGAGTTCACGAGCTAGTAACACCGGGGAGCTGTTTTTT
CDR3 protein: CAWSSRASNTGELFF

J gene: TRBJ2-3
V gene: TRBV5-5
clone size: many
D gene: NA
CDR3 DNA: TGTGCCAGCAGCTTGGGCCGACTCCCCAGCACAGATACGCAGTATTTT
CDR3 protein: CASSLGRLPSTDTQYF

J gene: TRBJ2-1
V gene: TRBV3-1
clone size: many
D gene: TRBD2
CDR3 DNA: TGTGCCAGCAGCCAAGCCCTAGCGGGAGAGGGTGAGCAGTTCTTC
CDR3 protein: CASSQALAGEGEQFF

J gene: TRBJ2-2
V gene: TRBV4-2
clone size: NA
D gene: TRBD1
CDR3 DNA: TGTGCCAGCAGCCAAGTCTCCCAGGGGGCGGGCGGGGAGCTGTTTTTT
CDR3 protein: CASSQVSQGAGGELFF

J gene: TRBJ2-1
V gene: TRBV9
clone size: NA
D gene: TRBD1
CDR3 DNA: TGTGCCAGCAGCGTGACAGGGGGAGGCTCCTACAATGAGCAGTTCTTC
CDR3 protein: CASSVTGGGSYNEQFF

J gene: TRBJ2-7
V gene: TRBV20-1
clone size: few
D gene: TRBD2
CDR3 DNA: TGCAGTGCTAGAGAGGTAGCGGGAGGGGGTGAGCAGTACTTC
CDR3 protein: CSAREVAGGGEQYF

J gene: TRBJ1-2
V gene: TRBV6-2/TRBV6-3
clone size: NA
D gene: TRBD1
CDR3 DNA: TGTGCCAGCAGTCCACTGGGACAGGGGTCCTCTTTGGATGGCTACACCTTC
CDR3 protein: CASSPLGQGSSLDGYTF

J gene: TRBJ2-7
V gene: TRBV6-1
clone size: NA
D gene: NA
CDR3 DNA: TGTGCCAGCAGTCATACAGGGTTCTACGAGCAGTACTTC
CDR3 protein: CASSHTGFYEQYF

J gene: TRBJ2-1
V gene: TRBV4-3
clone size: few
D gene: NA
CDR3 DNA: TGCGCCAGCAGCCAAGGAGGGGGGGGCTACAATGAGCAGTTCTTC
CDR3 protein: CASSQGGGGYNEQFF

J gene: TRBJ2-3
V gene: TRBV7-9
clone size: NA
D gene: TRBD2
CDR3 DNA: TGTGCCAGCAGCTTCAAGCGGGAGGTCAGCCCAGATACGCAGTATTTT
CDR3 protein: CASSFKREVSPDTQYF

J gene: TRBJ2-4
V gene: TRBV6-2/TRBV6-3
clone size: NA
D gene: NA
CDR3 DNA: TGTGCCAGCAGCCCTAGGGGGGGGAGGGAAAACATTCAGTACTTC
CDR3 protein: CASSPRGGRENIQYF

J gene: TRBJ2-3
V gene: TRBV20-1
clone size: NA
D gene: TRBD2
CDR3 DNA: TGCAGTGCTACTAACCCGGGACTAGCGGGAGGAGGTAGATCTGCAGATACGCAGTATTTT
CDR3 protein: CSATNPGLAGGGRSADTQYF

J gene: TRBJ1-5
V gene: TRBV10-3
clone size: NA
D gene: NA
CDR3 DNA: TGTGCCATCAGTGATGGTGGGGCCAATCAGCCCCAGCATTTT
CDR3 protein: CAISDGGANQPQHF

J gene: TRBJ2-7
V gene: TRBV20-1
clone size: few
D gene: TRBD1
CDR3 DNA: TGCAGTGCTCAGTACCCGGGACAGGGGAACGAGCAGTACTTC
CDR3 protein: CSAQYPGQGNEQYF

J gene: TRBJ2-5
V gene: TRBV27
clone size: many
D gene: TRBD1
CDR3 DNA: TGTGCCAGCAGCTCACCGGGACAGGGTAGAGAGACCCAGTACTTC
CDR3 protein: CASSSPGQGRETQYF

J gene: TRBJ2-7
V gene: TRBV28
clone size: many
D gene: TRBD1
CDR3 DNA: TGTGCCAGCAGTGCTAGGGACAGGGGGGGATACGAGCAGTACTTC
CDR3 protein: CASSARDRGGYEQYF

J gene: TRBJ2-5
V gene: TRBV9
clone size: many
D gene: TRBD2
CDR3 DNA: TGTGCCAGCAGCCCGGCCGGGGCGGGGGCCCAGTACTTC
CDR3 protein: CASSPAGAGAQYF

J gene: TRBJ2-7
V gene: TRBV7-2
clone size: many
D gene: TRBD2
CDR3 DNA: TGTGCCAGCAGCTGGGGACTAGCGGCCACCTACGAGCAGTACTTC
CDR3 protein: CASSWGLAATYEQYF

J gene: TRBJ1-5
V gene: TRBV18
clone size: NA
D gene: NA
CDR3 DNA: TGTGCCAGCTCACCATCGTACTGGGACCCGTCGAATCAGCCCCAGCATTTT
CDR3 protein: CASSPSYWDPSNQPQHF

J gene: TRBJ1-5
V gene: TRBV19
clone size: few
D gene: NA
CDR3 DNA: TGTGCCAGTAGTATTCGGGACACCACTAATCAGCCCCAGCATTTT
CDR3 protein: CASSIRDTTNQPQHF

J gene: TRBJ1-1
V gene: TRBV6-5
clone size: few
D gene: NA
CDR3 DNA: TGTGCCAGCAGTTACGGTGGAGGGAACACTGAAGCTTTCTTT
CDR3 protein: CASSYGGGNTEAFF

J gene: TRBJ2-7
V gene: TRBV28
clone size: NA
D gene: TRBD1
CDR3 DNA: TGTGCCAGCAGCCTTTCGGGACAGCACTACGAGCAGTACTTC
CDR3 protein: CASSLSGQHYEQYF

J gene: TRBJ1-2
V gene: TRBV5-8
clone size: many
D gene: TRBD1
CDR3 DNA: TGTGCCAGCAGCTTGGAGCAGACAGGGGTCTATGGCTACACCTTC
CDR3 protein: CASSLEQTGVYGYTF

J gene: TRBJ2-1
V gene: TRBV3-1
clone size: many
D gene: NA
CDR3 DNA: TGTGCCAGCAGCCTGGGACTTATCAATGAGCAGTTCTTC
CDR3 protein: CASSLGLINEQFF

J gene: TRBJ2-5
V gene: TRBV3-1
clone size: NA
D gene: TRBD2
CDR3 DNA: TGTGCCAGCAGCCGGTTGACTAGCGGACAAGAGACCCAGTACTTC
CDR3 protein: CASSRLTSGQETQYF

J gene: TRBJ1-3
V gene: TRBV6-1
clone size: NA
D gene: NA
CDR3 DNA: TGTGCCAGCAGTGAATTGGGGGCCTCTGGAAACACCATATATTTT
CDR3 protein: CASSELGASGNTIYF

J gene: TRBJ2-7
V gene: TRBV6-9
clone size: few
D gene: TRBD1
CDR3 DNA: TGTGCCAGCAGTTGGTACAGGGGGCCCTCCTACGAGCAGTACTTC
CDR3 protein: CASSWYRGPSYEQYF

J gene: TRBJ1-5
V gene: TRBV7-2
clone size: many
D gene: NA
CDR3 DNA: TGTGCCAGCAGCTTAGGTAGCCAGCCCCAGCATTTT
CDR3 protein: CASSLGSQPQHF

J gene: TRBJ1-5
V gene: TRBV19
clone size: NA
D gene: NA
CDR3 DNA: TGTGCCAGTAGTATAGAGTGGCAGTACAATCAGCCCCAGCATTTT
CDR3 protein: CASSIEWQYNQPQHF

J gene: TRBJ2-7
V gene: TRBV28
clone size: many
D gene: TRBD2
CDR3 DNA: TGTGCCAGCACTCTCAACCCTAGCGGGAACTCCTACGAGCAGTACTTC
CDR3 protein: CASTLNPSGNSYEQYF